This record looks at one T cell receptor (beta chain) sequence and its context. The entry originates in a study of blood T cell repertoires in COVID-19. For the study at large: Specimens from acute and convalescent COVID-19 originated in the United States, Italy and Spain. T cells, B-cell-depleted T cells, or PBMCs supplied cDNA or gDNA.

As handled by the study authors: Nucleated cell number was recorded as an estimate derived from reference gene primer amplification. Data came from immunoSEQ multiplex PCR; TCRdb stores just in-frame clones and leaves some out. V, J and clone size are taken as reported in that table, and D and trimming were inferred from the DNA itself. This table has about 28,000 clones, 72% appearing once. The CDR3 is made up of 16 amino acids. V was pared by 1 base and J by 4 bases, with 16 bases between. The germline V gene encodes CDR1 KGHSH and CDR2 LQKENI. This receptor was obtained from a boy younger than 10 with active or convalescent COVID-19. V gene TRBV18 combines with J gene TRBJ1-2, with D maybe TRBD1 (5 bases). The sample was peripheral blood. The CDR3 DNA reads as TGTGCCAGCTCACCACGCCGCAGGGCGTATGGCTATGGCTACACCTTC. Amino acid sequence: CASSPRRRAYGYGYTF.